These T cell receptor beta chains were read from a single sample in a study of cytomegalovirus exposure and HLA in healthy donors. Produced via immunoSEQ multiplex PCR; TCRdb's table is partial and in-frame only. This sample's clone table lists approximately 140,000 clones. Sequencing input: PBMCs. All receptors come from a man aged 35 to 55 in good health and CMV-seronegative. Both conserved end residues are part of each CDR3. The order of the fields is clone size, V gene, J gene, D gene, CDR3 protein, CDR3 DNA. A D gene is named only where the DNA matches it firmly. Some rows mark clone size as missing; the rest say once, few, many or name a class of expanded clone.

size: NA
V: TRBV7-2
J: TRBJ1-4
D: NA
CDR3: CASSFQVREKLFF
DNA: TGTGCCAGCAGCTTCCAGGTTCGAGAAAAACTGTTTTTT

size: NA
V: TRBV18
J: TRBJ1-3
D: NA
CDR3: CASSPAGNSGNTIYF
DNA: TGTGCCAGCTCACCGGCAGGGAACTCTGGAAACACCATATATTTT

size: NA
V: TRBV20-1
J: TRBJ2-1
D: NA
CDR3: CSARIYNEQFF
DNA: TGCAGTGCTCGTATCTACAATGAGCAGTTCTTC

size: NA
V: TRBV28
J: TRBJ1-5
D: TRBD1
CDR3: CASSPEGAGNQPQHF
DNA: TGTGCCAGCAGTCCTGAGGGGGCTGGCAATCAGCCCCAGCATTTT

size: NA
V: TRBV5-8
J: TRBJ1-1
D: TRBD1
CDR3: CASSPVLDRVGTEAFF
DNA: TGTGCCAGCAGCCCCGTACTGGACAGGGTAGGCACTGAAGCTTTCTTT

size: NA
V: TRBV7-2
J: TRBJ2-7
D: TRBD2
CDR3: CASSLGLAGVF
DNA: TGTGCCAGCAGCCTCGGACTAGCGGGGGTATTC

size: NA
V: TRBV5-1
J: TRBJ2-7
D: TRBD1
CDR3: CASSFGQGAGNEQYF
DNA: TGCGCCAGCAGTTTCGGACAGGGGGCTGGGAACGAGCAGTACTTC

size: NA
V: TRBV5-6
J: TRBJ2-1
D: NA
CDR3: CASSPRMSSVPRGNEQFF
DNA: TGTGCCAGCAGCCCCCGGATGAGCTCGGTTCCTAGGGGCAATGAGCAGTTCTTC

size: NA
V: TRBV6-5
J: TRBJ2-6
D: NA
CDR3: CASSYSRSGANVLTF
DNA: TGTGCCAGCAGTTACTCGCGAAGCGGGGCCAACGTCCTGACTTTC

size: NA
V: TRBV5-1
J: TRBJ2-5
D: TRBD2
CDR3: CASSWGLAGGARTTQYF
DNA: TGCGCCAGCAGCTGGGGACTAGCGGGGGGCGCTCGGACGACCCAGTACTTC

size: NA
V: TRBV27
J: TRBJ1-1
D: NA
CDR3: CASSFGGMAFGEAFF
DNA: TGTGCCAGCAGTTTCGGAGGGATGGCTTTTGGTGAAGCTTTCTTT

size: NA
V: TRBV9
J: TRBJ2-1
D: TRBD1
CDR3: CASSVSRPGTGVRNEQFF
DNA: TGTGCCAGCAGCGTCAGCAGACCTGGGACAGGGGTTAGGAATGAGCAGTTCTTC

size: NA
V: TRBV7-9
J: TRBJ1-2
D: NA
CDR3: CASSLDKGSYTF
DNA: TGTGCCAGCAGCTTAGACAAGGGGAGCTACACCTTC

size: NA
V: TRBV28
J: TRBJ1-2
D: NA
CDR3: CASSIGGASPYGYTF
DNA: TGTGCCAGCAGTATCGGGGGGGCCTCTCCCTATGGCTACACCTTC

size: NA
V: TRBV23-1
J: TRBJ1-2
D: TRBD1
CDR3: CASSRLRRTGYTLGYTF
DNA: TGCGCCAGCAGTCGACTCCGACGGACAGGCTACACCTTAGGCTACACCTTC

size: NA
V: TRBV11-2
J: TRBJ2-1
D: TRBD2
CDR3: CASSASGTSGAEQFF
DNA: TGTGCCAGCAGCGCATCCGGGACTAGCGGGGCAGAGCAGTTCTTC

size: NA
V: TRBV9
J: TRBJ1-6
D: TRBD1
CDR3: CASSDYRGSDSPLHF
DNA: TGTGCCAGCAGCGACTACAGGGGGAGCGATTCACCCCTCCACTTT

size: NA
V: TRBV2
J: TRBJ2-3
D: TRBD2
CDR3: CASSARTSGSDTQYF
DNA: TGTGCCAGCAGTGCTCGGACTAGCGGATCAGATACGCAGTATTTT

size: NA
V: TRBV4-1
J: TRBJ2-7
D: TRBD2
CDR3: CASSQRSGGATYEQYF
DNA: TGCGCCAGCAGCCAAAGAAGCGGGGGGGCTACCTACGAGCAGTACTTC

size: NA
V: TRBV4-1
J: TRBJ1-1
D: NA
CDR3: CASSQVFGTEAFF
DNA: TGCGCCAGCAGCCAAGTCTTCGGTACTGAAGCTTTCTTT

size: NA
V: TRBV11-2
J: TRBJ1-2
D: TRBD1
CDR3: CASSIEDRNSGYTF
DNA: TGTGCCAGCAGCATTGAGGACAGGAATAGTGGCTACACCTTC

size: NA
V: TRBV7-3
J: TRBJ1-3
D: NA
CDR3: CASSLNGQSGNTIYF
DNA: TGTGCCAGCAGCTTAAATGGCCAGTCTGGAAACACCATATATTTT

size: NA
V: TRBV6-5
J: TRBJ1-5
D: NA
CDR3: CASSQMVNQPQHF
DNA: TGTGCCAGCAGTCAGATGGTCAATCAGCCCCAGCATTTT

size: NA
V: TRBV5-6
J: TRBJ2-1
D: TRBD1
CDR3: CASSPDRGYYNEQFF
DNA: TGTGCCAGCAGCCCCGACAGGGGGTACTACAATGAGCAGTTCTTC

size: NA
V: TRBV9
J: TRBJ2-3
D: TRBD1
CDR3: CASSGRDRSADTQYF
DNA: TGTGCCAGCAGCGGCCGGGACAGGAGTGCAGATACGCAGTATTTT

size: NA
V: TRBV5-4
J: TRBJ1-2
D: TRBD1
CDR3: CVSRTTGGAAYGYTF
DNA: TGTGTCAGCAGGACTACAGGGGGCGCCGCCTATGGCTACACCTTC

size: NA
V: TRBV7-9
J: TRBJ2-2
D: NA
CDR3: CANQDTGELFF
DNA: TGTGCCAACCAGGACACCGGGGAGCTGTTTTTT

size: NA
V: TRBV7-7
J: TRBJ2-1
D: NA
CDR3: CASSLGSSYNEQFF
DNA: TGTGCCAGCAGCTTGGGTAGCTCGTACAATGAGCAGTTCTTC

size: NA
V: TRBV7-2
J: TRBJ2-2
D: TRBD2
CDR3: CAVGRSGGSGELFF
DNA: TGTGCCGTAGGCCGGAGCGGGGGCTCCGGGGAGCTGTTTTTT

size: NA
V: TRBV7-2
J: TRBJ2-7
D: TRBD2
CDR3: CASSPQGSGDPGLYF
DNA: TGTGCCAGCAGCCCCCAAGGAAGCGGGGACCCTGGTTTGTACTTC

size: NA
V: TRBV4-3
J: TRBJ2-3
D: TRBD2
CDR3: CASSVLGAGGTDTQYF
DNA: TGCGCCAGCAGCGTTTTGGGGGCGGGGGGAACAGATACGCAGTATTTT

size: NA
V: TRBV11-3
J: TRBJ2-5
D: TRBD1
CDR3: CASSQRTGARETQYF
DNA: TGTGCCAGCAGCCAAAGGACAGGGGCGCGAGAGACCCAGTACTTC

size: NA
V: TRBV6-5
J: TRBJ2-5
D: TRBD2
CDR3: CASSYRGGYQETQYF
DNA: TGTGCCAGCAGCTACCGGGGGGGGTACCAAGAGACCCAGTACTTC

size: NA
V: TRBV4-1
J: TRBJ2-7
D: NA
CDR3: CASSPQQESYEQYF
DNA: TGCGCCAGCAGCCCGCAACAGGAATCCTACGAGCAGTACTTC

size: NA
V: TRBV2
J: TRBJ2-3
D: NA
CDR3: CASNGQTSTDTQYF
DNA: TGTGCCAGCAATGGACAGACTAGCACAGATACGCAGTATTTT

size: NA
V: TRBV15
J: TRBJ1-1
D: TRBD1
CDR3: CATSTSPGTGNTEAFF
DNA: TGTGCCACCAGCACCAGTCCCGGGACAGGGAACACTGAAGCTTTCTTT

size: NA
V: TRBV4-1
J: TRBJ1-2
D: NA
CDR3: CASSPRGNDYGYTF
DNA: TGCGCCAGCAGTCCAAGGGGCAACGACTATGGCTACACCTTC

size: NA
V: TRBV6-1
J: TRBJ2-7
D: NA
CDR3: CATLQGVEQYF
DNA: TGTGCCACTTTACAGGGAGTCGAGCAGTACTTC

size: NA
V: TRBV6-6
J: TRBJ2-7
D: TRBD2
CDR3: CASSSGTNSYEQYF
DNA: TGTGCCAGCAGTTCCGGGACTAACTCCTACGAGCAGTACTTC

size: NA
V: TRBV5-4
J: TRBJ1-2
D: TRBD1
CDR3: CASSWTGGYGYTF
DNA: TGTGCCAGCAGCTGGACAGGGGGCTATGGCTACACCTTC

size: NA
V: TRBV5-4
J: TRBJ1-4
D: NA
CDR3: CASSLGGAGNEKLFF
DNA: TGTGCCAGCAGCTTGGGAGGGGCGGGAAATGAAAAACTGTTTTTT

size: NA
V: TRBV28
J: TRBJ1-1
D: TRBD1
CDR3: CASSSPSAKGQLEAFF
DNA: TGTGCCAGCAGTTCGCCCTCCGCAAAGGGACAGCTTGAAGCTTTCTTT

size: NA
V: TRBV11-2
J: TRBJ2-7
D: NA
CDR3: CASSLGSPTYEQYF
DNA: TGTGCCAGCAGCTTAGGGTCTCCTACCTACGAGCAGTACTTC

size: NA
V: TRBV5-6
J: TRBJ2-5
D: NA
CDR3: CASIPNGGLQETQYF
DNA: TGTGCCAGCATCCCGAACGGGGGGCTCCAAGAGACCCAGTACTTC

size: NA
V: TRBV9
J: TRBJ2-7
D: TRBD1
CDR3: CASSVGNRGEQYF
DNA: TGTGCCAGCAGCGTAGGGAACAGGGGCGAGCAGTACTTC

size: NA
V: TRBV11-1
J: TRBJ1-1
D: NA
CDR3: CASSDRGMNTEAFF
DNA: TGTGCCAGCAGCGACCGAGGTATGAACACTGAAGCTTTCTTT

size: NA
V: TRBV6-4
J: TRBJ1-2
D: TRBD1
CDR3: CASSETGTGYGYTF
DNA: TGTGCCAGCAGTGAGACCGGGACAGGGTATGGCTACACCTTC

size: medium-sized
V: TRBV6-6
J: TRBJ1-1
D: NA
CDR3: CASRGGNTEAFF
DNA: TGTGCCAGCAGAGGCGGGAACACTGAAGCTTTCTTT

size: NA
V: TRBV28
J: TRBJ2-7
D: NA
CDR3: CASSPRGGHRSYEQYF
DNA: TGTGCCAGCAGTCCCCGAGGCGGGCACCGCTCCTACGAGCAGTACTTC

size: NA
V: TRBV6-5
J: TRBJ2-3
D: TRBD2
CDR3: CASSLAGGRADTQYF
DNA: TGTGCCAGCAGTTTGGCGGGGGGTAGGGCAGATACGCAGTATTTT

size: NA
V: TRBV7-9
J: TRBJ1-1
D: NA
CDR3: CASSLERTTEAFF
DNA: TGTGCCAGCAGCTTAGAGCGTACCACTGAAGCTTTCTTT

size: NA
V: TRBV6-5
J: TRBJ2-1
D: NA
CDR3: CASSYQYGEREQFF
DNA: TGTGCCAGCAGTTACCAATACGGGGAACGCGAGCAGTTCTTC

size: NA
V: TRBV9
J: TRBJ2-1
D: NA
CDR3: CASSFGLNSYNEQFF
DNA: TGTGCCAGCAGCTTTGGACTAAACTCCTACAATGAGCAGTTCTTC

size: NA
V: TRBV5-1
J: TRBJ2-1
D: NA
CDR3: CASSLGGQRLVYNEQFF
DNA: TGCGCCAGCAGCTTGGGAGGACAGCGGCTAGTTTACAATGAGCAGTTCTTC

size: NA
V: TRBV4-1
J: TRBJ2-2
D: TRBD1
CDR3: CASSGPGTGRTGELFF
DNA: TGCGCCAGCAGCGGCCCCGGGACAGGGCGAACCGGGGAGCTGTTTTTT

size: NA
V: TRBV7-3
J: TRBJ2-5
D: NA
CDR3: CASSLWQGETQYF
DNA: TGTGCCAGCAGCTTATGGCAGGGTGAGACCCAGTACTTC

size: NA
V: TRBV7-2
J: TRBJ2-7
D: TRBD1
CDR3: CASSLGQGANEQYF
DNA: TGTGCCAGCAGCTTGGGCCAGGGGGCCAACGAGCAGTACTTC

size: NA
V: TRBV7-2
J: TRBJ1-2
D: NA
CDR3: CASSLGHGVDYGYTF
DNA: TGTGCCAGCAGCCTGGGACATGGGGTTGACTATGGCTACACCTTC